This entry lists 2 T cell receptor beta chains sequenced from one sample in a study of T cells in localized non-small cell lung cancer. TCRdb's copy holds only in-frame clones and misses some; the assay was immunoSEQ multiplex PCR. The table has about 16,000 clones, around nine tenths seen once. The material was peripheral blood, obtained before any cancer treatment. These receptors came from a male donor older than 55 with stage II squamous cell lung carcinoma.

The rearrangement links TRBV9 to TRBJ1-1; D perhaps matches TRBD1 (6 bases). V lost 0 bases, J lost 0 bases, and 9 bases lay in between. The CDR3 extends over 15 amino acids. Germline V gene data show CDR1 as SGDLS and CDR2 as YYNGEE. The CDR3 loop reads CASSVGGGVNTEAFF. The CDR3, as DNA: TGTGCCAGCAGCGTAGGAGGGGGAGTGAACACTGAAGCTTTCTTT. The full variable domain, its missing parts supplied by reference TRBV9 and TRBJ1-1, is DSGVTQTPKHLITATGQRVTLRCSPRSGDLSVYWYQQSLDQGLQFLIQYYNGEERAKGNILERFSAQQFPDLHSELNLSSLELGDSALYFCASSVGGGVNTEAFFGQGTRLTVV.

V is TRBV5-4 and J is TRBJ2-2; D call uncertain. Germline CDR1 SGHNT, CDR2 YYREEE (reference sequence). The CDR3 consists of 13 residues. V dropped 0 bases and J dropped 8 bases, with 8 bases sitting between them. The DNA for the CDR3 is TGTGCCAGCAGCTTGGAGGCGAAGGGGGAGCTGTTTTTT. It encodes CASSLEAKGELFF.